This TCR beta chain stems from a study of blood T cell repertoires in COVID-19. Overall study context: Acute-phase and convalescent COVID-19 samples originated in the United States, Italy and Spain.

Original handling: How many nucleated cells were present was estimated from reference gene primer amplification. Measured with immunoSEQ multiplex PCR; TCRdb has only the in-frame clones, and not every one. The D gene and trimming were derived from the DNA, and the V and J assignments and clone size from that table. There are 200,000 to 250,000 clones in the sample; approximately 83% occur only once, and roughly 1.2% lies in the top ten. CDR3 length: 14 amino acids. V was cut by 0 bases and J by 2 bases, with 7 bases left in between. Germline V CDR1 and CDR2: SGHAT, FQDESV (reference sequence). The sequence was collected from a woman in her twenties or thirties with COVID-19, enrolled during active disease. The source material was peripheral blood. The chain uses TRBV11-1 and TRBJ2-5, with a weak D call TRBD1 (5 bases). CDR3 residues: CASSLAGLQETQYF. CDR3 nucleotide sequence: TGTGCCAGCAGCTTAGCGGGGCTACAAGAGACCCAGTACTTC.